This is a list of T cell receptor beta chains from one sample in a study of blood T cells in healthy people across ages. TCRdb re-called the 5' RACE reads with MiXCR, one entry per CDR3 protein. The sample comprises 1.5 million to 2 million distinct CDR3 sequences, 40% to 55% of which are singletons, and around 2.1% rests with the top ten. Input material: blood. The receptors were gathered from a woman in her 40s in good health. CDR3s include the opening cysteine and the closing phenylalanine or tryptophan.

>13|TRBV3-1
CASSQTGVETQYF
>14|TRBV7-9
CASTQGTSNYGYTF
>13|TRBV29-1
CSEERGAGETQYF
>15|TRBV4-2
CASSHADRTNQPQHF
>15|TRBV20-1
CSATRTGGAYNEQFF
>12|TRBV20-1
CSASPQGNEQFF
>16|TRBV10-2
CASSERTGSGANVLTF
>16|TRBV9
CASSVVGQGLTDTQYF
>14|TRBV4-3
CASSQRRVVYGYTF
>18|TRBV28
CASSLSLIHKDSSYEQYF
>18|TRBV6-5
CASSYGGSGQGGNSPLHF
>15|TRBV10-3
CAISESLGTGETQYF
>18|TRBV4-3
CASSPSGTDHLRAYGYTF
>15|TRBV5-1
CASSGRGITQETQYF
>13|TRBV12-3/TRBV12-4
CASSPESDYGYTF
>14|TRBV28
CATTPLTGSYGYTF
>15|TRBV15
CATSRTGQGGSPLHF
>16|TRBV3-1
CASSQGQLRTSRPQHF
>12|TRBV7-2
CASPLAGLGYTF
>13|TRBV29-1
CSVVAPSNQPQHF
>14|TRBV5-1
CASSLPGQGAEQYF
>13|TRBV7-9
CASSLDSPHTQYF
>14|TRBV20-1
CSARPQLNNSPLHF
>12|TRBV6-5
CASSPNVETQYF
>17|TRBV6-2/TRBV6-3
CASSYTPGTGMNTEAFF
>16|TRBV4-3
CASSQVPGGRANEQFF
>17|TRBV25-1
CASSDSGRHSGANVLTF
>16|TRBV12-3/TRBV12-4
CASRPRGTEVKNIQYF
>13|TRBV20-1
CSALRTETDTQYF